Sequencing of this T cell receptor beta chain was carried out in a study of patients and donors after allogeneic stem cell transplantation (dated by TCRdb to 2018 to 2021). V is cut back by 5 bases and J by 7 bases, with 7 bases in the junction unmatched. Including cysteine and phenylalanine, the CDR3 has 13 amino acids. The retained sequence is limited to the CDR3, 39 bases, with the frame set at the first base. The germline V gene provides CDR1 SGHAT and CDR2 FQNNGV. Points on this clonotype: Its antigen is still unknown. No base-level quality is on record; no much larger clone is a single base apart.

The library was built by means of RT-PCR. Sequenced on a NextSeq 550. TCRdb trimmed public reads at Q25 via fastp, called clones via MiXCR and kept in-frame beta chains. For every CDR3 protein sequence, its rows merge into one entry that carries the most common genes and DNA. The sample table contains about 410,000 distinct CDR3 sequences; only one count was recorded for around 16% of them. The ten largest account for 6.5% to 7.5% of the sample. Material: blood, either unsorted or a sorted T cell fraction (not recorded which). The rearranged chain carries TRBV11-2 and TRBJ1-2; 7 central bases correspond to TRBD1. The sequence was collected from a human donor who was either an allogeneic HSCT recipient or a stem cell or donor lymphocyte infusion donor (not recorded which). It is not recorded whose cells these are; they may come from a transplant donor. The DNA reads TGTGCCAGCAGCCCAAGACAGGGAATTGGCTACACCTTC. This translates into CASSPRQGIGYTF.